The 16 T cell receptor beta chains reported below all come from one sample, sequenced in a study of cytomegalovirus exposure and HLA in healthy donors. The PCR contained 60 Vbeta and 13 Jbeta primers. This table comes from immunoSEQ multiplex PCR, and its TCRdb copy is limited to in-frame clones, with some not included. This table has approximately 180,000 clones, 65% to 80% appearing once. The sequenced sample was PBMCs. The receptors stem from a woman in her thirties or forties in good health and CMV-seronegative.

The V and J genes are TRBV11-3 and TRBJ2-1; D not certain. This CDR3 is built from 14 residues. Trimming shortened V by 0 bases and J by 8 bases, and 11 bases separated the two germline ends. CDR1 and CDR2 (germline): SGHNT, YENEEA. The CDR3 here is CASSLDRGSHEQFF. The CDR3, as DNA: TGTGCCAGCAGCTTAGACAGAGGATCCCATGAGCAGTTCTTC.

This rearrangement joins TRBV27 to TRBJ1-4; D is unclear. V was pared by 6 bases and J by 2 bases, with 4 bases between. This CDR3 has 12 amino acids. Germline values: CDR1 MNHEY, CDR2 SMNVEV (reference sequence). CDR3 amino acids: CASSFTNEKLFF. For the CDR3, the DNA is TGTGCCAGCAGCTTCACTAATGAAAAACTGTTTTTT.

The chain uses TRBV30 and TRBJ1-5; 12 positions agree with TRBD1. The CDR3 is 17 residues long. CDR1 is GTSNPN, CDR2 SVGIG, per germline (reference sequence). V was pared by 4 bases and J by 6 bases, with 13 bases of the junction left unmatched. The CDR3 region has the DNA TGTGCCTGGACTCCACGGACGGGACAGGGGGCTCGTCAGCCCCAGCATTTT. This translates into CAWTPRTGQGARQPQHF.

The V call is TRBV5-4, the J call TRBJ2-1, with 8 positions matching TRBD1. There are 16 residues in the CDR3. Germline trimming cut 4 bases from V and 7 bases from J; bases unmatched to any gene: 13. CDR1 is SGHNT and CDR2 is YYREEE in the germline V gene (reference sequence). The chain's CDR3 is CASSGEGDRSRNEQFF. For the CDR3, the DNA is TGTGCCAGCAGCGGGGAAGGGGACAGGAGTAGGAATGAGCAGTTCTTC.

The chain carries TRBV4-1 and TRBJ2-7, with 7 nucleotides matching TRBD1. This CDR3 comprises 14 residues. CDR1 and CDR2 (germline): MGHRA, YSYEKL. The V gene end was trimmed by 1 base and the J gene end by 4 bases; junction bases not matched to a gene: 4. CDR3 DNA: TGCGCCAGCAGCCAAGGGGACAGATTATACGAGCAGTACTTC. This encodes CASSQGDRLYEQYF.

This clone is a singleton in its sample. V is TRBV27 and J is TRBJ2-2; D unclear. V lost 3 bases to trimming and J lost 1 base, with 9 bases between them. Germline V gene lookup returns CDR1 MNHEY and CDR2 SMNVEV (reference sequence). The length of the CDR3 is 15 residues. The CDR3 spells CASSLAARNTGELFF. The CDR3, as DNA: TGTGCCAGCAGTTTGGCAGCGAGGAACACCGGGGAGCTGTTTTTT.

V and J are TRBV7-2 and TRBJ1-3; D not certain. Per the germline V gene, CDR1 is SGHTA and CDR2 is FQGNSA. V lost 1 base and J lost 4, with 5 bases in between. The CDR3 is made up of 13 amino acids. CDR3 residues: CASSLVRGNTIYF. DNA for the CDR3: TGTGCCAGCAGCTTAGTGAGGGGAAACACCATATATTTT.

This rearrangement joins TRBV9 to TRBJ2-1, with D tentatively TRBD1 (5 bases). Trimming removed 0 bases from V and 6 bases from J, with 16 bases in between. Per the germline V gene, CDR1 is SGDLS and CDR2 is YYNGEE. The CDR3 runs to 16 residues. The CDR3 sequence is CASSVGSGPRFNEQFF. In DNA, the CDR3 is TGTGCCAGCAGCGTAGGGTCAGGGCCTAGGTTCAATGAGCAGTTCTTC. Combining the CDR3 with reference TRBV9 and TRBJ2-1 gives the whole variable domain DSGVTQTPKHLITATGQRVTLRCSPRSGDLSVYWYQQSLDQGLQFLIQYYNGEERAKGNILERFSAQQFPDLHSELNLSSLELGDSALYFCASSVGSGPRFNEQFFGPGTRLTVL.

The V gene is TRBV2, the J gene TRBJ2-1, with 13 bases fitting TRBD2. The CDR3 is 15 amino acids. The J segment lost 7 bases and the V segment lost 8 bases, leaving 8 bases of the junction unmatched. Per germline, CDR1 SNHLY and CDR2 FYNNEI. CDR3 DNA: TGTGCCAGCCGGAGGACTAGCGGGAGTTTTAATGAGCAGTTCTTC. As protein: CASRRTSGSFNEQFF. Using reference TRBV2 and TRBJ2-1 for the parts outside the CDR3, the full variable domain is EPEVTQTPSHQVTQMGQEVILRCVPISNHLYFYWYRQILGQKVEFLVSFYNNEISEKSEIFDDQFSVERPDGSNFTLKIRSTKLEDSAMYFCASRRTSGSFNEQFFGPGTRLTVL.

As for this clone: Other DNA variants within this sample encode the same CDR3. V gene TRBV5-1 combines with J gene TRBJ1-6, with a possible D match to TRBD1 (6 bases). Trimming removed 0 bases at V and 6 bases at J, with 7 bases between. CDR1 SGHRS and CDR2 YFSETQ come from the germline V gene. The CDR3 length is 14 residues. The CDR3 protein is CASSLDRANSPLHF. DNA of the CDR3: TGCGCCAGCAGCTTGGACAGGGCTAATTCACCCCTCCACTTT.

The CDR3 spells CASSLGAAGGGFRADTQYF. The CDR3 nucleotides read TGTGCCAGCAGCTTAGGTGCAGCGGGAGGGGGCTTTAGAGCAGATACGCAGTATTTT. The gene calls are TRBV7-8 and TRBJ2-3; 10 bases match TRBD2. V lost 1 base to trimming and J lost 4 bases; unmatched junction nucleotides: 14. Germline V lookup: CDR1 SGHVS, CDR2 FQNEAQ. This CDR3 is built from 19 residues.

This chain uses TRBV9 with TRBJ2-7, with 8 bases fitting TRBD2. Germline V CDR1 and CDR2: SGDLS, YYNGEE. The CDR3 is made up of 16 amino acids. V was pared by 0 bases and J by 6 bases, with 11 bases of the junction left unmatched. The CDR3 is CASSVAGTSGIGEQYF. The CDR3, as DNA: TGTGCCAGCAGCGTAGCAGGAACTAGCGGTATCGGCGAGCAGTACTTC.

V gene TRBV19 combines with J gene TRBJ2-1; the D gene is possibly TRBD1 (5 bases). CDR3 length: 13 residues. Germline assignment: CDR1 LNHDA and CDR2 SQIVND (reference sequence). The germline V and J ends were trimmed by 7 bases and 3 bases, with 10 bases remaining between them. As DNA, the CDR3 is TGTGCCAGTACCACGACAGTCTACAATGAGCAGTTCTTC. This sequence encodes CASTTTVYNEQFF.

This chain links TRBV18 with TRBJ2-2; 10 bases line up with TRBD1. V was pared by 3 bases and J by 1 base, with 8 bases of the junction left unmatched. This CDR3 is built from 18 residues. Germline CDR1 is KGHSH and CDR2 is LQKENI. The CDR3 here is CASSPFLGQGKNTGELFF. The CDR3 DNA sequence: TGTGCCAGCTCACCCTTCTTGGGACAGGGGAAGAACACCGGGGAGCTGTTTTTT.

This chain joins TRBV21-1 and TRBJ1-1. TRBV21-1 is labeled a pseudogene. CDR3 length: 14 residues. The CDR3 DNA is TGTGCCAGCAGCAAACGGAGGGGTAAGACTGAAGCTTTCTTT. This gives the protein CASSKRRGKTEAFF.

The chain carries TRBV6-6 and TRBJ2-7, with 7 bases lining up with TRBD2. The CDR3 is made up of 13 amino acids. The V gene's germline CDR1 is MNHNY and CDR2 SVGAGI (reference sequence). V was pared by 8 bases and J by 4 bases, with 8 bases of the junction left unmatched. Here the CDR3 DNA reads TGTGCCAGCGGACGGGAGGCCCCTTACGAGCAGTACTTC. It specifies CASGREAPYEQYF.